This T cell receptor beta chain derives from a study of blood T cell repertoires in COVID-19. Study-level information: The United States, Italy and Spain supplied acute and convalescent COVID-19 samples. The analysed material was cDNA or gDNA that came from T cells, B-cell-depleted T cells, or PBMCs.

The CDR3 is 17 residues long. V lost 2 bases and J 0 bases, leaving 17 bases between the germline ends. The germline V gene encodes CDR1 GTSNPN and CDR2 SVGIG (reference sequence). Per the authors' pipeline: Researchers report that nucleated cell counts were estimated from reference gene primer amplification. Only in-frame clones appear in the TCRdb table, and some are missing; sequencing was by immunoSEQ multiplex PCR. V and J calls and clone size are copied from that table; D and trimming were computed from the DNA. This sample carries 130,000 to 150,000 clones, 82% of them seen once, and the ten largest clones take roughly 15%.

This sequence was found in a human donor with acute or convalescent COVID-19. The donor label of this sample is uncertain. Source material: peripheral blood. The chain links TRBV30 to TRBJ1-3; D not resolved. The CDR3 loop reads CAWSSLSPLVSGNTIYF. The CDR3 nucleotides are TGTGCCTGGAGTAGCCTTAGCCCTCTGGTCTCTGGAAACACCATATATTTT.